Shown below are 21 T cell receptor beta chains from a single sample sequenced in a study of cytomegalovirus exposure and HLA in healthy donors. The PCR had 60 Vbeta and 13 Jbeta primers. This table comes from immunoSEQ multiplex PCR, and its TCRdb copy is limited to in-frame clones, with some not included. The table lists about 140,000 clones. Sample: PBMCs. The receptors derive from a woman aged 18-29 years in good health and CMV-seronegative.

V is TRBV6-1 and J is TRBJ1-1; possibly TRBD1 for D (6 bases). In germline, CDR1 is MNHNS, CDR2 SASEGT. Trimming shortened V by 5 bases and J by 5 bases, and 15 bases separated the two germline ends. CDR3 length: 14 residues. The CDR3 coding sequence is TGTGCCAGCAGTACATACAGGGATTCGACTGAAGCTTTCTTT. Translation gives CASSTYRDSTEAFF.

The chain couples TRBV6-5 to TRBJ1-1; 7 bases match TRBD1. The CDR3 runs to 13 residues. Germline lookup yields CDR1 MNHEY and CDR2 SVGAGI. The J segment lost 4 bases and the V segment lost 4 bases, leaving 3 bases of the junction unmatched. The CDR3, as DNA: TGTGCCAGCAGTTTTCCAGGGGGCACTGAAGCTTTCTTT. Its translation is CASSFPGGTEAFF.

The chain carries TRBV5-1 and TRBJ1-1; 9 bases line up with TRBD1. This CDR3 has 13 residues. The V gene's germline CDR1 is SGHRS and CDR2 YFSETQ. The ends lost 4 bases at V and 12 bases at J; junction bases unmatched: 10. CDR3 protein: CASSPQGASLTFF. The CDR3 nucleotides are TGCGCCAGCAGCCCACAGGGGGCGTCTCTGACTTTCTTT.

The CDR3, as DNA: TGTGCCAGCAGTGACCCGACAGGGAGTGAAAAACTGTTTTTT. Translating gives CASSDPTGSEKLFF. This chain uses TRBV6-4 with TRBJ1-4, with 7 bases that match TRBD1. Germline-derived CDR1 and CDR2 are MRHNA and SNTAGT. Trimming cost V 2 bases and J 7 bases; bases outside gene matches: 4. This CDR3 has 14 amino acids.

This chain connects TRBV5-1 to TRBJ1-1; D is perhaps TRBD1 (5 bases). CDR3 size: 16 residues. Trimming took off 0 bases at V and 3 bases at J, with 15 bases between the two ends. CDR1 and CDR2 (germline): SGHRS, YFSETQ. CDR3 residues: CASSLVRGGGDTEAFF. CDR3 DNA sequence: TGCGCCAGCAGCTTGGTGAGGGGCGGAGGGGACACTGAAGCTTTCTTT.

The V and J genes are TRBV7-3 and TRBJ1-2, with TRBD1 identical over 8 bases. Looked up from germline, CDR1 is SGHTA and CDR2 is FQGTGA. CDR3 length: 14 amino acids. With V trimmed by 5 bases and J by 8 bases, 10 bases remained unmatched. The CDR3 DNA is TGTGCCAGCAGCACCGACGGACAGGGAAGCGGCTACACCTTC. This encodes CASSTDGQGSGYTF.

This chain links TRBV5-1 with TRBJ1-1; 7 bases are shared with TRBD1. The germline V gene has CDR1 SGHRS and CDR2 YFSETQ. The V gene end was trimmed by 6 bases and the J gene end by 6 bases; junction bases not matched to a gene: 17. The CDR3 consists of 16 residues. Written as DNA, the CDR3 is TGCGCCAGCAACCGACATGAAGACAGGGTAGACTCTGAAGCTTTCTTT. This encodes CASNRHEDRVDSEAFF.

J is TRBJ2-2 and V is TRBV7-3; TRBD1 agrees at 10 bases. The J segment lost 5 bases and the V segment lost 1 base, leaving 1 base of the junction unmatched. The CDR3 is 15 residues long. Germline CDR1 reads SGHTA; CDR2 reads FQGTGA. CDR3 nucleotide sequence: TGTGCCAGCAGCTTAATGGGACAGGGGACCGGGGAGCTGTTTTTT. Translation gives CASSLMGQGTGELFF.

CDR3 sequence (DNA): TGTGCCAGCAGTGTAACTGACAGGGGGACGGACACTGAAGCTTTCTTT. Amino acids: CASSVTDRGTDTEAFF. This chain uses TRBV6-1 with TRBJ1-1; 9 bases fit TRBD1. CDR1 MNHNS and CDR2 SASEGT come from the germline V gene. V lost 4 bases, J lost 3 bases, and 9 bases stayed unmatched. The CDR3 runs 16 residues.

V usage is TRBV18 and J usage is TRBJ2-7, with D perhaps TRBD1 (5 bases). The germline V gene has CDR1 KGHSH and CDR2 LQKENI. This CDR3 has 12 residues. The V end was cut by 5 bases, the J end by 3 bases, with 8 bases between. Here the CDR3 DNA reads TGTGCCAGCTCAACCACAGGCTACGAGCAGTACGTC. Amino acid sequence: CASSTTGYEQYV.

The V call is TRBV2, the J call TRBJ2-3; D ambiguous. V gave up 3 bases and J gave up 13 bases, with 8 bases separating them. Germline V gene lookup returns CDR1 SNHLY and CDR2 FYNNEI. This CDR3 contains 10 residues. The CDR3 DNA reads as TGTGCCAGCAGTGACCCTTCGGAGTATTTT. This gives the protein CASSDPSEYF.

The V gene is TRBV2, the J gene TRBJ2-4, with TRBD2 identical over 12 bases. J gave up 4 bases and V 4 bases, and 11 bases lay outside the gene matches. This CDR3 is 18 amino acids long. CDR1 is SNHLY, CDR2 FYNNEI, per germline. The CDR3, as DNA: TGTGCCAGCAGTGTATTGTTGGCTAGCGGGAGGGCAAAAAACATTCAGTACTTC. Protein: CASSVLLASGRAKNIQYF. Looking up the rest from reference TRBV2 and TRBJ2-4 gives the full variable domain: EPEVTQTPSHQVTQMGQEVILRCVPISNHLYFYWYRQILGQKVEFLVSFYNNEISEKSEIFDDQFSVERPDGSNFTLKIRSTKLEDSAMYFCASSVLLASGRAKNIQYFGAGTRLSVL.

The chain has TRBV5-1 and TRBJ1-4, with D maybe TRBD1 (6 bases). This CDR3 has 14 amino acids. The V gene lost 3 bases and the J gene lost 6 bases, with 12 bases spanning the gap. Germline CDR1 and CDR2: SGHRS and YFSETQ. CDR3 nucleotides: TGCGCCAGCAGCTCACAGGGAAGAGATGAAAAACTGTTTTTT. As protein: CASSSQGRDEKLFF.

CDR3 DNA sequence: TGCAGCGTCCAACCCAGTACAACTAATGAAAAACTGTTTTTT. It encodes CSVQPSTTNEKLFF. The V gene is TRBV29-1, the J gene TRBJ1-4; D remains unclear. V lost 6 bases, J lost 0 bases, and 11 bases lay in between. CDR3 length: 14 amino acids. Germline V gene sequence: CDR1 SQVTM, CDR2 ANQGSEA. Variable domain in full (rest from reference TRBV29-1 and TRBJ1-4): SAVISQKPSRDICQRGTSLTIQCQVDSQVTMMFWYRQQPGQSLTLIATANQGSEATYESGFVIDKFPISRPNLTFSTLTVSNMSPEDSSIYLCSVQPSTTNEKLFFGSGTQLSVL.

This rearrangement joins TRBV6-1 to TRBJ2-7; a weak D match, TRBD1 (5 bases). V shed 4 bases and J shed 2 bases, with 9 bases lying between them. The CDR3 contains 13 residues. Germline-derived CDR1 and CDR2 are MNHNS and SASEGT. DNA of the CDR3: TGTGCCAGCAGTGCGGACACTACCTACGAGCAGTACGTC. Translated, it gives CASSADTTYEQYV.

The chain uses TRBV6-1 and TRBJ2-1; 9 bases line up with TRBD1. CDR1 is MNHNS, CDR2 SASEGT, per germline. The V segment lost 11 bases and the J segment 7 bases; nucleotides outside the gene matches: 12. CDR3 length: 14 amino acids. CDR3 sequence (DNA): TGTGCCTGTATAAGGGACAGGGAAGGAAATGAGCAGTTCTTC. It codes for CACIRDREGNEQFF.

The rearrangement links TRBV19 to TRBJ2-7, with TRBD1 identical over 9 bases. The length of the CDR3 is 15 residues. Germline values: CDR1 LNHDA, CDR2 SQIVND (reference sequence). V shed 10 bases, J shed 0 bases, and the junction held 10 bases outside the gene matches. CDR3 DNA sequence: TGTGCCACTGGGAGGGACAGGGCTTCCTCCTACGAGCAGTACTTC. Translation gives CATGRDRASSYEQYF. The full variable domain, with the rest looked up from reference TRBV19 and TRBJ2-7, is DGGITQSPKYLFRKEGQNVTLSCEQNLNHDAMYWYRQDPGQGLRLIYYSQIVNDFQKGDIAEGYSVSREKKESFPLTVTSAQKNPTAFYLCATGRDRASSYEQYFGPGTRLTVT.

The chain combines TRBV13 with TRBJ2-1, with 8 nucleotides matching TRBD2. The germline V gene has CDR1 PRHDT and CDR2 FYEKMQ (reference sequence). The V gene end was trimmed by 0 bases and the J gene end by 6 bases; junction bases not matched to a gene: 1. The CDR3 runs to 14 residues. CDR3 sequence (DNA): TGTGCCAGCAGCTTAGGCGGGAGGGCCAATGAGCAGTTCTTC. This sequence encodes CASSLGGRANEQFF.

J is TRBJ1-1 and V is TRBV4-2, with TRBD1 as a possible D gene (5 bases). CDR3 length equals 19 residues. CDR1 is LGHNA and CDR2 is YNFKEQ in the germline V gene. The ends were cut back, 1 base at V and 1 base at J, with 22 bases in the middle. The CDR3 is CASSQADGRRGGENTEAFF. As DNA, the CDR3 is TGTGCCAGCAGCCAAGCGGACGGCCGACGGGGCGGGGAGAACACTGAAGCTTTCTTT.

This sequence joins TRBV5-6 and TRBJ2-6, with D perhaps TRBD2 (5 bases). CDR3 size: 15 residues. The V gene lost 4 bases and the J gene lost 4 bases, with 12 bases spanning the gap. Germline lookup yields CDR1 SGHDT and CDR2 YYEEEE. CDR3 region: CASSGSLSGANVLTF. The CDR3 coding sequence is TGTGCCAGCAGCGGGAGTCTGTCAGGGGCCAACGTCCTGACTTTC. Full variable domain (remainder filled in from reference TRBV5-6 and TRBJ2-6): DAGVTQSPTHLIKTRGQQVTLRCSPKSGHDTVSWYQQALGQGPQFIFQYYEEEERQRGNFPDRFSGHQFPNYSSELNVNALLLGDSALYLCASSGSLSGANVLTFGAGSRLTVL.

This sequence joins TRBV6-1 and TRBJ1-4; D is unresolved. CDR1 and CDR2 from the germline V gene are MNHNS and SASEGT. This CDR3 is built from 14 residues. Trimming pared 7 bases from V and 7 bases from J, leaving 16 bases between. The CDR3 bases are TGTGCCAGCACCCTCAGTTTCGGGGTTGAAAAACTGTTTTTT. Protein sequence: CASTLSFGVEKLFF.